The T cell receptor beta chain under discussion was sequenced for a study of graft-versus-host responses after intestinal transplantation. Notes on the study in general: Some GvH clones were seen earlier in gut or blood, suggesting intestinal origin.

V lost 3 bases, J lost 7 bases, and 10 bases stayed unmatched. Germline lookup yields CDR1 MNHEY and CDR2 SMNVEV (reference sequence). CDR3 length equals 15 residues. Comment on this clone: Its antigen is currently unknown.

The assay was immunoSEQ multiplex PCR, and TCRdb's table has in-frame clones only and misses some. The sample has 93,000 or so clones; over 85% are singletons. The sequencing here drew on unstimulated CD8+ T cells sorted from spleen or lymph node cells, taken before intestinal transplant. The gene calls are TRBV27 and TRBJ2-7; 9 bases align to TRBD1. This TCR came from a human donor who received an intestinal transplant. CDR3 DNA: TGTGCCAGCAGTTTGGCCGGGACAGGGTTTAGGGAGCAGTACTTC. Protein sequence: CASSLAGTGFREQYF.